These T cell receptor beta chains were read from a single sample in a study of tumor-infiltrating lymphocytes in primary liver carcinoma. TCRdb analysed the multiplex PCR reads with MiXCR anew, one entry per CDR3 protein. The sample lists 300,000 to 400,000 distinct CDR3 sequences, more than 55% occurring once. Sequencing was done on a sample of peripheral blood. Receptor source: a middle-aged man with primary liver carcinoma and hepatitis B virus infection. CDR3s include the opening cysteine and the closing phenylalanine or tryptophan. The D gene is left open where the match is weak. Size tells how often a clone was seen (once, few, many) or the class of an expanded clone, and some rows leave it out.

j_call: TRBJ2-2
d_call: NA
clone_size: NA
v_call: TRBV6-5
cdr3_nt: TGTGCCAGCAGGGACCAGAGTTACATCGGTGAGCTGTTTTTT
cdr3_aa: CASRDQSYIGELFF

j_call: TRBJ1-1
d_call: NA
clone_size: NA
v_call: TRBV4-2
cdr3_nt: TGTGCCTGCAGCCCCCTCTGGGACATTGAAGCTTTCTTT
cdr3_aa: CACSPLWDIEAFF

j_call: TRBJ2-5
d_call: TRBD2
clone_size: NA
v_call: TRBV28
cdr3_nt: TGTGTCAGCAGGGCGGGACTAGCCGGGGAGACCCAGTACTTC
cdr3_aa: CVSRAGLAGETQYF

j_call: TRBJ2-7
d_call: NA
clone_size: NA
v_call: TRBV5-1
cdr3_nt: TGCGCCAACAGTTCCTTGCCGGGCCTAAGGGATGAGCAGTACTTC
cdr3_aa: CANSSLPGLRDEQYF

j_call: TRBJ2-1
d_call: NA
clone_size: NA
v_call: TRBV11-2
cdr3_nt: TGTGCCAGCAGCTTATGCAGCTACGAGCAGTTCTTC
cdr3_aa: CASSLCSYEQFF

j_call: TRBJ2-3
d_call: TRBD2
clone_size: NA
v_call: TRBV19
cdr3_nt: TGTGCCAGTACGAAGCGGGAGACAGATACGCAGTATTTT
cdr3_aa: CASTKRETDTQYF

j_call: TRBJ2-2
d_call: NA
clone_size: NA
v_call: TRBV5-4
cdr3_nt: TGTGCCAGCAGCTCGAGGGGGAGGGGGCCGGACACCGGGGAGCTGTTTTTT
cdr3_aa: CASSSRGRGPDTGELFF

j_call: TRBJ2-1
d_call: TRBD2
clone_size: NA
v_call: TRBV28
cdr3_nt: TGTGCCAGCGGTTCGCTAGCGGGAGCACAGGATGAGCAGTTCTTC
cdr3_aa: CASGSLAGAQDEQFF

j_call: TRBJ2-5
d_call: NA
clone_size: NA
v_call: TRBV6-7
cdr3_nt: TGTGCCAGCAGTTACTCGAGTTATCTAGTGGGAGAAGATACCCATTACTTC
cdr3_aa: CASSYSSYLVGEDTHYF

j_call: TRBJ2-1
d_call: TRBD2
clone_size: NA
v_call: TRBV12-3/TRBV12-4
cdr3_nt: TGTGCCAGCAGTTCCGCTAGCGGGAGGAGTGCTTACAATGAGCAGTTCTTC
cdr3_aa: CASSSASGRSAYNEQFF

j_call: TRBJ2-3
d_call: TRBD2
clone_size: NA
v_call: TRBV5-4
cdr3_nt: TGTGCCAGCATTAACAGAGCCTCCGGGACTAGCACAGGTACGCAGTATTTT
cdr3_aa: CASINRASGTSTGTQYF

j_call: TRBJ1-2
d_call: NA
clone_size: NA
v_call: TRBV18
cdr3_nt: TGTGCCAGCTCAGCTGGAGCCAGTATTAACTATGGCTACACCTTC
cdr3_aa: CASSAGASINYGYTF

j_call: TRBJ1-2
d_call: TRBD1
clone_size: many
v_call: TRBV4-1
cdr3_nt: TGCGCCAGCAGCCAAGGGACAGGGAACTATGGCTACACCTTC
cdr3_aa: CASSQGTGNYGYTF

j_call: TRBJ2-7
d_call: NA
clone_size: once
v_call: TRBV7-6
cdr3_nt: TGTGCCAGCAGCGCTGCGGGCCGATCCTACGAGCAGTACTTC
cdr3_aa: CASSAAGRSYEQYF

j_call: TRBJ1-1
d_call: NA
clone_size: NA
v_call: TRBV29-1
cdr3_nt: TGCAGCGGAGGGGAGACTAGCACTGAAGATTTCTTT
cdr3_aa: CSGGETSTEDFF

j_call: TRBJ2-7
d_call: TRBD1
clone_size: NA
v_call: TRBV6-5
cdr3_nt: TGTGCCAGCAGTTACTCCCCTCAGGGACAGAAGTCCTACGAGCAGTACTTC
cdr3_aa: CASSYSPQGQKSYEQYF

j_call: TRBJ1-2
d_call: NA
clone_size: many
v_call: TRBV6-6
cdr3_nt: TGTGCCAGCAGTCCCCTGACAGCCGCCACAGGCTATGGCTACACCTTC
cdr3_aa: CASSPLTAATGYGYTF

j_call: TRBJ2-1
d_call: TRBD1
clone_size: NA
v_call: TRBV11-1
cdr3_nt: TGTACCAGCAGCCCCAGACAGGGGTACAATGAGCAGTTCTTC
cdr3_aa: CTSSPRQGYNEQFF

j_call: TRBJ2-7
d_call: TRBD2
clone_size: many
v_call: TRBV12-3/TRBV12-4
cdr3_nt: TGTGCCAGCAGTTTAGAGGCGGGAGGCGAGCAGTACTTC
cdr3_aa: CASSLEAGGEQYF

j_call: TRBJ2-7
d_call: TRBD1
clone_size: NA
v_call: TRBV28
cdr3_nt: TGTGCCAGCAGTCCCCCAAGGACAGGGGGTTATGAGCAGTACTTC
cdr3_aa: CASSPPRTGGYEQYF

j_call: TRBJ2-5
d_call: NA
clone_size: NA
v_call: TRBV11-2
cdr3_nt: TGTGCCAGCAGCGCCTTAGTGGGAGGAGAGACCCAGTACTTC
cdr3_aa: CASSALVGGETQYF

j_call: TRBJ2-3
d_call: NA
clone_size: NA
v_call: TRBV29-1
cdr3_nt: TGCAGCGTTGGGGCCAGGGTGCTCACAGATACGCAGTATTTT
cdr3_aa: CSVGARVLTDTQYF

j_call: TRBJ1-1
d_call: NA
clone_size: NA
v_call: TRBV30
cdr3_nt: TGTGCCTGGAGTGAGAAGAACAGGCGGAACACTGAAGCTTTCTTT
cdr3_aa: CAWSEKNRRNTEAFF

j_call: TRBJ2-5
d_call: TRBD2
clone_size: NA
v_call: TRBV6-5
cdr3_nt: TGTGCCAACACCCCTCGGGGGGGGGAGACACAGTACTTC
cdr3_aa: CANTPRGGETQYF

j_call: TRBJ2-7
d_call: TRBD1
clone_size: NA
v_call: TRBV11-2
cdr3_nt: TGTGCCAGCAGCTTAAGACAGGGGCCCGCCTACAAGCAGTACTTC
cdr3_aa: CASSLRQGPAYKQYF

j_call: TRBJ1-6
d_call: NA
clone_size: few
v_call: TRBV28
cdr3_nt: TGTGCCAGCGTGATAGGGCGGTCCTTCAATTCACCCCTCCACTTT
cdr3_aa: CASVIGRSFNSPLHF

j_call: TRBJ1-1
d_call: NA
clone_size: NA
v_call: TRBV6-5
cdr3_nt: TGTGCCAGCAGACGTATGAACACTGGAGCTTTCTTT
cdr3_aa: CASRRMNTGAFF

j_call: TRBJ1-5
d_call: TRBD1
clone_size: many
v_call: TRBV29-1
cdr3_nt: TGCAGCGTTGCCCAGGGGGCGTTCAATCAGCCCCAGCATTTT
cdr3_aa: CSVAQGAFNQPQHF

j_call: TRBJ2-7
d_call: TRBD2
clone_size: many
v_call: TRBV29-1
cdr3_nt: TGCAGCATCCAGGGCTTCTCACTAGCGGGCACCTACGAGCAGTACTTC
cdr3_aa: CSIQGFSLAGTYEQYF

j_call: TRBJ2-3
d_call: NA
clone_size: many
v_call: TRBV6-1
cdr3_nt: TGTGCCAGCAGTGAAAACTTCCAAGTCACAGATACGCAGTATTTT
cdr3_aa: CASSENFQVTDTQYF

j_call: TRBJ2-3
d_call: TRBD2
clone_size: NA
v_call: TRBV5-6
cdr3_nt: TGTGCCAGCAGCGCAACTAGCGGGATAAGCACAGATACGCAGTATTTT
cdr3_aa: CASSATSGISTDTQYF

j_call: TRBJ2-5
d_call: TRBD2
clone_size: NA
v_call: TRBV6-1
cdr3_nt: TGTGTCAGCAGTGAGGGACTAGCGGGAGGGTCCCTACGGAGACCCCAGTACTTC
cdr3_aa: CVSSEGLAGGSLRRPQYF

j_call: TRBJ2-3
d_call: NA
clone_size: NA
v_call: TRBV5-1
cdr3_nt: TGCGCCAGCATGGACGGACAACTCACAGATAGGCAGTATTTT
cdr3_aa: CASMDGQLTDRQYF

j_call: TRBJ2-5
d_call: NA
clone_size: NA
v_call: TRBV7-9
cdr3_nt: TGTGCCAGCAGCCTCTCCGCCCGACCGATTTTCCAAGAGACCCAGTACTTC
cdr3_aa: CASSLSARPIFQETQYF

j_call: TRBJ2-7
d_call: TRBD1
clone_size: many
v_call: TRBV4-3
cdr3_nt: TGCGCCAGCAGCCACTCCGACAGGGATAGATCCTACGAGCAGTACTTC
cdr3_aa: CASSHSDRDRSYEQYF

j_call: TRBJ2-2
d_call: NA
clone_size: NA
v_call: TRBV6-2/TRBV6-3
cdr3_nt: TGTGCCAGTAGCCATCACCTTAGCTGGGGGACCGGGGAGCTGTTTTTT
cdr3_aa: CASSHHLSWGTGELFF

j_call: TRBJ2-2
d_call: NA
clone_size: NA
v_call: TRBV10-3
cdr3_nt: TGTGCCATCAGTCGGGACCCTGACGGAGAGCTGTTTTTT
cdr3_aa: CAISRDPDGELFF

j_call: TRBJ2-1
d_call: NA
clone_size: NA
v_call: TRBV11-2
cdr3_nt: TGTGCCAGCAGCTTAGCACCGGGAGCCACATATGAGCAGTCCTTC
cdr3_aa: CASSLAPGATYEQSF

j_call: TRBJ1-2
d_call: TRBD1
clone_size: NA
v_call: TRBV28
cdr3_nt: TGTGTCAGCAGTGGGGCGGGACAGGATTTTCCCTATGGCTACACCTTC
cdr3_aa: CVSSGAGQDFPYGYTF

j_call: TRBJ2-1
d_call: TRBD1
clone_size: NA
v_call: TRBV5-6
cdr3_nt: TGTGCCAGCAGCGGCGGAACACAGGGGGCAATTCAACTTAATGAGCAGTTCTTC
cdr3_aa: CASSGGTQGAIQLNEQFF

j_call: TRBJ1-1
d_call: NA
clone_size: once
v_call: TRBV14
cdr3_nt: TGTGCCAGCAGCCTTCCAGGTATTGGAATTGAAGCTTTCTTT
cdr3_aa: CASSLPGIGIEAFF

j_call: TRBJ1-5
d_call: NA
clone_size: many
v_call: TRBV6-5
cdr3_nt: TGTGCCAGCAGTTACTCGGGACAATTAAATCAGCCCCAGCATTTT
cdr3_aa: CASSYSGQLNQPQHF

j_call: TRBJ2-7
d_call: TRBD1
clone_size: few
v_call: TRBV19
cdr3_nt: TGTGCCAGTAGTATAGATCTTCGGGGACAGGGTGGATACGAGCAGTACTTC
cdr3_aa: CASSIDLRGQGGYEQYF

j_call: TRBJ1-5
d_call: NA
clone_size: many
v_call: TRBV12-3/TRBV12-4
cdr3_nt: TGTGCCAGCAGTTCCAAAAGGGAGTCTCTTGTGGGCAATCAGCCCCAGCATTTT
cdr3_aa: CASSSKRESLVGNQPQHF

j_call: TRBJ2-3
d_call: TRBD2
clone_size: NA
v_call: TRBV28
cdr3_nt: TGTGCCAGTAGTTCCGGGACTAGTGAGTTGCAGTATTTT
cdr3_aa: CASSSGTSELQYF

j_call: TRBJ2-1
d_call: NA
clone_size: many
v_call: TRBV6-6
cdr3_nt: TGTGCCAGCAGTGAGAGAGGGAGGGGGAATGAGCAGTTCTTC
cdr3_aa: CASSERGRGNEQFF

j_call: TRBJ2-4
d_call: TRBD2
clone_size: NA
v_call: TRBV11-2
cdr3_nt: TGTGCCAGCAGCTTAGATACTAGCGGAATTGCCAAAAACACTCAGTACTTC
cdr3_aa: CASSLDTSGIAKNTQYF

j_call: TRBJ2-5
d_call: NA
clone_size: many
v_call: TRBV14
cdr3_nt: TGTGCCAGCAGCCAAGATCCTTCCAGCCAGGGGGGCCAAGAGACCCAGTACTTC
cdr3_aa: CASSQDPSSQGGQETQYF